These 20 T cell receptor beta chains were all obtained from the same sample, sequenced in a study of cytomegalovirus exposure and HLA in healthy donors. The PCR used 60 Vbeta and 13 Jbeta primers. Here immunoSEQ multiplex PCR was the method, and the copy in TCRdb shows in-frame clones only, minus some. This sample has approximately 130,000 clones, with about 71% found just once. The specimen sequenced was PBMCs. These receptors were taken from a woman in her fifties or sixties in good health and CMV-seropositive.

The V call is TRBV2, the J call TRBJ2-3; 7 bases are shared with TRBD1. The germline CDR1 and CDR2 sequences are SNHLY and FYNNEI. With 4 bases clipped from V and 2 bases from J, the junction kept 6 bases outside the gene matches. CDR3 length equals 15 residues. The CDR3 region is CASSGGQLYTDTQYF. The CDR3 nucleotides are TGTGCCAGCAGTGGGGGACAGCTTTACACAGATACGCAGTATTTT.

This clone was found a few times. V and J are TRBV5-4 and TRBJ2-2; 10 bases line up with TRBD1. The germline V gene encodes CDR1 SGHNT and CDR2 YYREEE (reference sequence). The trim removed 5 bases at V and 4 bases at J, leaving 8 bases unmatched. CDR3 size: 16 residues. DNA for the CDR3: TGTGCCAGCAGTTTACCGGGACAGGGGCTCACCGGGGAGCTGTTTTTT. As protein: CASSLPGQGLTGELFF.

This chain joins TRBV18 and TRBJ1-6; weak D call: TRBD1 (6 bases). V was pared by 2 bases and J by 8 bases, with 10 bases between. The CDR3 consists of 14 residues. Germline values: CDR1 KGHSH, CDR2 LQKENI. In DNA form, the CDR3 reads TGTGCCAGCTCACCAGGAGCAGGGGATTCACCCCTCCACTTT. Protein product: CASSPGAGDSPLHF.

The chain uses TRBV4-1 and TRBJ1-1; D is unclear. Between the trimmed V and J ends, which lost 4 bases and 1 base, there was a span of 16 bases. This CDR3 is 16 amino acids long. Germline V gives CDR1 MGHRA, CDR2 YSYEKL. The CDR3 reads CASSRLGGLQNTEAFF. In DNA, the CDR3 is TGCGCCAGCAGCCGGCTCGGAGGCCTCCAGAACACTGAAGCTTTCTTT.

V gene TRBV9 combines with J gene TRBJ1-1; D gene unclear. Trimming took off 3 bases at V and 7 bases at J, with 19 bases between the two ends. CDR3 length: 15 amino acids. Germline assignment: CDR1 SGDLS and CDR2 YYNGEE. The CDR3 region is CASSGGTAVQSEAFF. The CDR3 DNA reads TGTGCCAGCAGCGGAGGTACAGCGGTGCAGAGTGAAGCTTTCTTT.

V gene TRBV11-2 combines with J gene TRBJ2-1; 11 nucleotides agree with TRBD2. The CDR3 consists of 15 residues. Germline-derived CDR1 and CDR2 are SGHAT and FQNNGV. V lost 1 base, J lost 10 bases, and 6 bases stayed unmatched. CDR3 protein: CASSLGLAGIEEQFF. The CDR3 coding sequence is TGTGCCAGCAGCTTAGGACTAGCGGGGATTGAAGAGCAGTTCTTC.

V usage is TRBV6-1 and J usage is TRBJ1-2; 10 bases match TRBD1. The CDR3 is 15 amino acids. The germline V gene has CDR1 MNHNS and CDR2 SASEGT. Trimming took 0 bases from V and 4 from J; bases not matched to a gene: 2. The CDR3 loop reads CASSEADRGSYGYTF. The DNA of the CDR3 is TGTGCCAGCAGTGAAGCGGACAGGGGGAGCTATGGCTACACCTTC.

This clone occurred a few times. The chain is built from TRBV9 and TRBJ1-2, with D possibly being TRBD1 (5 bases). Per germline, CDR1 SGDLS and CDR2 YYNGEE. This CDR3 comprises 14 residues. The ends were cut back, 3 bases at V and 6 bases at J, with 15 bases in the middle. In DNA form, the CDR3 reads TGTGCCAGCAGCGGAGACCCCCGGGGGGATGGCTACACCTTC. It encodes CASSGDPRGDGYTF.

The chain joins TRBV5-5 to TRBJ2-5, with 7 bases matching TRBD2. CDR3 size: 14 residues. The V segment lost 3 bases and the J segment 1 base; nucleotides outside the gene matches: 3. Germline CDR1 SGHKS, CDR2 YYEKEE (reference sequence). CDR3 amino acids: CASSWGGSQETQYF. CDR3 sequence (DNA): TGTGCCAGCAGCTGGGGGGGGTCCCAAGAGACCCAGTACTTC. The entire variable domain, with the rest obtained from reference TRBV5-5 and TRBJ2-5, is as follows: DAGVTQSPTHLIKTRGQQVTLRCSPISGHKSVSWYQQVLGQGPQFIFQYYEKEERGRGNFPDRFSARQFPNYSSELNVNALLLGDSALYLCASSWGGSQETQYFGPGTRLLVL.

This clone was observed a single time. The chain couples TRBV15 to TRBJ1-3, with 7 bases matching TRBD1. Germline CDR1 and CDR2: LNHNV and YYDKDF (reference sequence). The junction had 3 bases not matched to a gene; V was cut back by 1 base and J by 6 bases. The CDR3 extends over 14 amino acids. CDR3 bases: TGTGCCACCAGCAGAGTAGGACAGGCAAACACCATATATTTT. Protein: CATSRVGQANTIYF.

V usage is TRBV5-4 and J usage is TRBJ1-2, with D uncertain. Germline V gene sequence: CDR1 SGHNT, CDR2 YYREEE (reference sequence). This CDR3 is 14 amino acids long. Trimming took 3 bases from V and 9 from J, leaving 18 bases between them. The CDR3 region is CASSSRAPPGSYTF. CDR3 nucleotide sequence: TGTGCCAGCAGCTCTAGGGCCCCACCCGGGAGCTACACCTTC.

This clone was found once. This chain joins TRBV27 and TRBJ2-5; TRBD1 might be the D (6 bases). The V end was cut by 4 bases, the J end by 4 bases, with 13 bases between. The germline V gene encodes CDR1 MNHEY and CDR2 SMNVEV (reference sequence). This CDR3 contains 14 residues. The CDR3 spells CASSSRTARETQYF. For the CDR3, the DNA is TGTGCCAGCAGTTCTAGGACAGCCAGAGAGACCCAGTACTTC.

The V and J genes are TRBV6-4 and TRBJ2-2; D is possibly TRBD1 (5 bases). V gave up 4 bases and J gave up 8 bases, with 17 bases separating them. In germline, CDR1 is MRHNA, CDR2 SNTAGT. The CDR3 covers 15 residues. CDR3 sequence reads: CASSAQVESAGELFF. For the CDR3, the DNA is TGTGCCAGCAGTGCACAGGTAGAATCAGCGGGGGAGCTGTTTTTT.

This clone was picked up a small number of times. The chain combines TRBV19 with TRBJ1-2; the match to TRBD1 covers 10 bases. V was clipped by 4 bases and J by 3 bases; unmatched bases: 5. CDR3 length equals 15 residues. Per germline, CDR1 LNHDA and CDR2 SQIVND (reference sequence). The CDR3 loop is CASSRRQGADYGYTF. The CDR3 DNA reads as TGTGCCAGTAGTAGGCGACAGGGGGCGGACTATGGCTACACCTTC.

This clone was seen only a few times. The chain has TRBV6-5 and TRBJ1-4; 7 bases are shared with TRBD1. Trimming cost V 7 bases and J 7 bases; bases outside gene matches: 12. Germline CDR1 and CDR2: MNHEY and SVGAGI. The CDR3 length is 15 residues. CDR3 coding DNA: TGTGCCAGCACCCTAAAACCGACAGGGTTTGAAAAACTGTTTTTT. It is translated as CASTLKPTGFEKLFF.

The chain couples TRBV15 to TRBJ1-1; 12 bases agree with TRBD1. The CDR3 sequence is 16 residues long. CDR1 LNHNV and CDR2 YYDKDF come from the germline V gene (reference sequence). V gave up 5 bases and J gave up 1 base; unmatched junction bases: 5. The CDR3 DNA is TGTGCCACCAGCGGGGACAGGGGGCAGGCGAACACTGAAGCTTTCTTT. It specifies CATSGDRGQANTEAFF.

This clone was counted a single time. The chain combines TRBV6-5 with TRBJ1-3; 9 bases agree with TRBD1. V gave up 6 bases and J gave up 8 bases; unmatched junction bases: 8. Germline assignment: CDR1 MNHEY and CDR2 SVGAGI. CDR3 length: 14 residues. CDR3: CASSRTGDIYTIYF. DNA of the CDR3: TGTGCCAGCAGCCGGACAGGGGATATCTACACCATATATTTT.

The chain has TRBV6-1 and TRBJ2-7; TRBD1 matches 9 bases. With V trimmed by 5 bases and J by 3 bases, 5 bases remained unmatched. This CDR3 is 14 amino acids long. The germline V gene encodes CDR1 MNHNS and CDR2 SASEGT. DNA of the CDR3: TGTGCCAGCAGTACCGTGGGACAGGGCTACGAGCAGTACTTC. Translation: CASSTVGQGYEQYF.

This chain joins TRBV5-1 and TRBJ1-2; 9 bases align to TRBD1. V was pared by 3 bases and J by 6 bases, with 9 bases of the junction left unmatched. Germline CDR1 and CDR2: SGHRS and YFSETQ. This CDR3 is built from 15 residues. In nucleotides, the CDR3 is TGCGCCAGCAGCTACACCACCGGGACAGGGAATGGCTACACCTTC. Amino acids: CASSYTTGTGNGYTF. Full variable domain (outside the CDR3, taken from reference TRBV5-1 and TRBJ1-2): KAGVTQTPRYLIKTRGQQVTLSCSPISGHRSVSWYQQTPGQGLQFLFEYFSETQRNKGNFPGRFSGRQFSNSRSEMNVSTLELGDSALYLCASSYTTGTGNGYTFGSGTRLTVV.

DNA of the CDR3: TGCGCCAGCAGCCAAGATATCGGGACAGGGGGTGGCTACACCTTC. It translates to CASSQDIGTGGGYTF. The V and J genes are TRBV4-1 and TRBJ1-2; 11 positions match TRBD1. Germline loops: CDR1 MGHRA, CDR2 YSYEKL. The CDR3 has 15 residues. J was trimmed by 7 bases and V by 0 bases; bases with no gene match: 4.